The 10 T cell receptor beta chains listed next were all sequenced from one sample in a study of blood T cells in healthy people across ages. Next came a second PCR, run for roughly 6 to 11 cycles, which used a sample-barcoded 5' primer along with a J-beta primer mix. MiXCR was run by TCRdb on the 5' RACE reads, yielding one entry per CDR3 protein. Here the sample spans about a million distinct CDR3 sequences, 30% to 40% being singletons. Sequencing was performed on blood. These receptors were collected from a man aged 18 to 35 in good health.

A few counts support this clonotype. The V and J genes are TRBV2 and TRBJ1-2; 7 nucleotides agree with TRBD1. Germline V gives CDR1 SNHLY, CDR2 FYNNEI. V shed 7 bases and J 5 bases; nucleotides not matched to a gene: 7. The CDR3 extends over 13 amino acids. In DNA, the CDR3 is TGTGCCAGCACCGGGACAGAGGTTTATGGCTACACCTTC. This translates into CASTGTEVYGYTF.

The rearrangement joins TRBV7-8 to TRBJ2-3; D possibly corresponds to TRBD2 (5 bases). In germline, CDR1 is SGHVS, CDR2 FQNEAQ. This CDR3 has 17 residues. Trimming stripped 0 bases from V and 3 bases from J, with 16 bases between. The DNA of the CDR3 is TGTGCCAGCAGCTTAGCCCGACGGGGATTTGGAACAGATACGCAGTATTTT. Protein: CASSLARRGFGTDTQYF.

The V call is TRBV20-1, the J call TRBJ1-5; D is unclear. Germline CDR1 and CDR2: DFQATT and SNEGSKA (reference sequence). The V gene lost 3 bases and the J gene lost 4 bases, with 10 bases spanning the gap. The CDR3 has 13 residues. CDR3 nucleotide sequence: TGCAGTGCTAGTCAGGAATTAAATCAGCCCCAGCATTTT. Protein: CSASQELNQPQHF.

The rearrangement links TRBV12-3 or TRBV12-4 to TRBJ1-1; TRBD1 matches at 7 bases. V trimming: 5 bases; J trimming: 5 bases; junction bases outside the gene matches: 14. The CDR3 totals 16 residues. The CDR3 sequence: CASSPPRQGSGTEAFF. The CDR3 DNA follows: TGTGCCAGCAGTCCTCCCCGACAGGGATCGGGAACTGAAGCTTTCTTT.

The V call is TRBV7-9, the J call TRBJ2-3; D gene uncertain. The CDR3 covers 15 residues. Germline assignment: CDR1 SEHNR and CDR2 FQNEAQ (reference sequence). V shed 2 bases and J shed 3 bases, with 12 bases lying between them. The CDR3 is CASSLLTLRTDTQYF. CDR3 bases: TGTGCCAGCAGCTTATTGACTCTCAGGACAGATACGCAGTATTTT.

The chain carries TRBV9 and TRBJ2-2, with a weak D call TRBD1 (5 bases). V was shortened by 3 bases and J by 3 bases, with 15 bases between the two germline ends. Germline values: CDR1 SGDLS, CDR2 YYNGEE. This CDR3 has 16 amino acids. CDR3: CASSAHQGLDTGELFF. In DNA, the CDR3 is TGTGCCAGCAGCGCCCACCAGGGTCTCGACACCGGGGAGCTGTTTTTT.

V is TRBV10-3 and J is TRBJ2-3; no definite D call. The CDR3 sequence is 18 residues long. Germline V CDR1 and CDR2: ENHRY, SYGVKD. Trimming shortened V by 1 base and J by 0 bases, and 17 bases separated the two germline ends. The CDR3 is CAISEFNQRPTSTDTQYF. The CDR3 DNA sequence: TGTGCCATCAGTGAGTTTAATCAGCGTCCTACTAGCACAGATACGCAGTATTTT.

This clonotype was recorded a few times. The chain carries TRBV28 and TRBJ1-1; D call uncertain. This CDR3 comprises 11 residues. CDR1 is MDHEN and CDR2 is SYDVKM in the germline V gene. Between the trimmed V and J ends, which lost 3 bases and 9 bases, there was a span of 8 bases. CDR3 coding DNA: TGTGCCAGCAGTTTCTCGCAGAAAGCTTTCTTT. Protein sequence: CASSFSQKAFF. Combining the CDR3 with reference TRBV28 and TRBJ1-1 gives the whole variable domain DVKVTQSSRYLVKRTGEKVFLECVQDMDHENMFWYRQDPGLGLRLIYFSYDVKMKEKGDIPEGYSVSREKKERFSLILESASTNQTSMYLCASSFSQKAFFGQGTRLTVV.

This clonotype has just a few counts. The chain employs TRBV2 and TRBJ1-5; TRBD1 is a possible D gene (5 bases). Germline CDR1 is SNHLY and CDR2 is FYNNEI. V gave up 0 bases and J gave up 4 bases, with 16 bases separating them. This CDR3 contains 17 residues. This chain's CDR3 is CASSEAGDRLKNQPQHF. The CDR3 DNA reads TGTGCCAGCAGTGAAGCCGGCGACAGACTAAAGAATCAGCCCCAGCATTTT.

The V call is TRBV6-2 or TRBV6-3, the J call TRBJ2-7; TRBD1 agrees at 9 bases. The trim removed 6 bases at V and 2 bases at J, leaving 8 bases unmatched. The CDR3 extends over 15 amino acids. Germline loops: CDR1 MNHEY, CDR2 SVGEGT. The CDR3 spells CASSPDRGPTYEQYF. The CDR3 nucleotides are TGTGCCAGCAGCCCGGACAGGGGACCTACCTACGAGCAGTACTTC.